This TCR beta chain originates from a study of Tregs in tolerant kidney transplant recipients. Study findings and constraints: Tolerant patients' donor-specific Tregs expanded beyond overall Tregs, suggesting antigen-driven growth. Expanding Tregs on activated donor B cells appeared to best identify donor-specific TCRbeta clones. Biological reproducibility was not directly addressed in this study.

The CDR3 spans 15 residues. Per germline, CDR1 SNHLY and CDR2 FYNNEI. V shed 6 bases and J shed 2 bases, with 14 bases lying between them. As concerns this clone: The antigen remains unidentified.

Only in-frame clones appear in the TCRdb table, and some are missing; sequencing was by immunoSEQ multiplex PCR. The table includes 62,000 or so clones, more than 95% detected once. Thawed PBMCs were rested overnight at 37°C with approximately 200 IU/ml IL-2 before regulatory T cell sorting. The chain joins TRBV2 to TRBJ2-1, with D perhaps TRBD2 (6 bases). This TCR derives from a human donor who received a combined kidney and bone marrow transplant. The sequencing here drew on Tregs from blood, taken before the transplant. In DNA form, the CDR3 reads TGTGCCAGCAGGGCCTCAGGAGGGCCCTACAATGAGCAGTTCTTC. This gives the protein CASRASGGPYNEQFF.